This T cell receptor beta chain emerged from a study of T cells after posttransplantation cyclophosphamide. There are 14 residues in the CDR3. Germline V gene data show CDR1 as LNHDA and CDR2 as SQIVND (reference sequence). V lost 6 bases to trimming and J lost 3 bases, with 12 bases between them. Cyclophosphamide on days +3 and +4 followed busulfan-fludarabine conditioning and a marrow graft. General observations from the study: Donor CD8+ memory clones often dominated recipient blood repertoires at later times. Blood and skin or GI T cell repertoires showed limited TRB overlap. TRB clonality was highly associated with recipient CMV seropositivity and reactivation.

To note about this clone: The target antigen is unknown.

Produced via immunoSEQ multiplex PCR; TCRdb's table is partial and in-frame only. Of a few thousand clones in the sample, approximately 79% were seen once. Sample: PBMCs, taken after allogeneic stem cell transplant with posttransplant cyclophosphamide. The TCR comes from a female patient aged 45 to 65 who received an allogeneic stem cell transplant from a related donor, was CMV-positive, and had no GVHD. A share of the T cells may be of graft donor origin. The genes are TRBV19 and TRBJ2-1; perhaps TRBD2 as D (6 bases). The CDR3 DNA is TGTGCCAGTAGCACCCCGGGGGACTACAATGAGCAGTTCTTC. Translation gives CASSTPGDYNEQFF. The full variable domain, in which reference TRBV19 and TRBJ2-1 provide the parts outside the CDR3, is DGGITQSPKYLFRKEGQNVTLSCEQNLNHDAMYWYRQDPGQGLRLIYYSQIVNDFQKGDIAEGYSVSREKKESFPLTVTSAQKNPTAFYLCASSTPGDYNEQFFGPGTRLTVL.